These T cell receptor beta chains were read from a single sample in a study of blood T cell repertoires in COVID-19. This table comes from immunoSEQ multiplex PCR, and its TCRdb copy is limited to in-frame clones, with some not included. The table records 150,000 to 200,000 clones, around 80% of them present only once. Sequenced input: PBMCs or T cells enriched from blood (not recorded which). Source of these receptors: a woman aged 60-75 years who had recovered from COVID-19. Each CDR3 is given with its conserved first and last residue. A D gene is named only where the DNA matches it firmly. Clone size is not always given. Where it is, it says once, few, many or a class for expanded clones.

J	size	D	V	CDR3	DNA
TRBJ2-3	NA	TRBD1	TRBV4-1	CASSQDDRASTDTQYF	TGCGCCAGCAGCCAAGACGACAGGGCTAGCACAGATACGCAGTATTTT
TRBJ2-5	NA	NA	TRBV6-6	CASSYGRQETQYF	TGTGCCAGCAGTTACGGGAGACAAGAGACCCAGTACTTC
TRBJ1-1	NA	NA	TRBV2	CASRARQSGNTEAFF	TGTGCCAGCAGGGCCAGACAGAGTGGTAACACTGAAGCTTTCTTT
TRBJ2-7	once	NA	TRBV20-1	CSASLVLATSYEQYF	TGCAGTGCTAGTTTAGTCCTAGCGACATCATACGAGCAGTACTTC
TRBJ2-7	NA	NA	TRBV7-8	CASSFPSGEQYF	TGTGCCAGCAGCTTCCCGAGCGGCGAGCAGTACTTC
TRBJ2-1	NA	TRBD2	TRBV27	CATRVGGNEQFF	TGTGCCACCCGAGTCGGGGGGAATGAGCAGTTCTTC
TRBJ1-5	NA	NA	TRBV27	CASSNQARQDSNQPQHF	TGTGCCAGCAGTAACCAGGCCCGGCAGGATAGCAATCAGCCCCAGCATTTT
TRBJ1-2	NA	NA	TRBV18	CASSPKVGGYTF	TGTGCCAGCTCACCAAAAGTCGGTGGCTACACCTTC
TRBJ1-1	NA	NA	TRBV6-5	CASSRTVNTEAFF	TGTGCCAGTAGTAGGACAGTGAACACTGAAGCTTTCTTT
TRBJ2-3	NA	TRBD1	TRBV28	CASSSFTGARTQYF	TGTGCCAGCAGTTCCTTTACAGGGGCTAGGACGCAGTATTTT
TRBJ1-2	NA	TRBD1	TRBV5-1	CASSQTGGSYGYTF	TGCGCCAGCAGCCAGACAGGGGGCTCCTATGGCTACACCTTC
TRBJ1-2	NA	TRBD1	TRBV27	CASSSGQGVFGYTF	TGTGCCAGCAGTTCGGGACAGGGAGTGTTTGGCTACACCTTC
TRBJ2-1	few	TRBD1	TRBV7-6	CASSSGQVYNEQFF	TGTGCCAGCAGCTCGGGACAGGTATACAATGAGCAGTTCTTC
TRBJ2-7	few	TRBD2	TRBV10-1	CASSVSGLANEQYF	TGCGCCAGCAGTGTGTCGGGACTAGCAAACGAGCAGTACTTC
TRBJ2-1	NA	TRBD2	TRBV5-1	CASSRTSGRHNEQFF	TGCGCCAGCAGCCGGACTAGCGGGAGGCACAATGAGCAGTTCTTC
TRBJ1-5	NA	NA	TRBV9	CASSVEGGVNQPQHF	TGTGCCAGCAGCGTCGAGGGAGGGGTCAATCAGCCCCAGCATTTT
TRBJ1-2	NA	NA	TRBV5-6	CASSLGTTSYGYTF	TGTGCCAGCAGCTTGGGGACAACAAGCTATGGCTACACCTTC
TRBJ2-3	NA	TRBD2	TRBV6-6	CASIRSLTSGFTDTQYF	TGTGCCAGCATCCGATCTCTGACTAGCGGATTCACAGATACGCAGTATTTT
TRBJ2-2	NA	NA	TRBV7-2	CASSSYRVSGELFF	TGTGCCAGCAGCTCCTACAGGGTTTCCGGGGAGCTGTTTTTT
TRBJ2-3	NA	NA	TRBV7-3	CASSPLGARTDTQYF	TGTGCCAGCAGCCCCTTAGGAGCCCGCACAGATACGCAGTATTTT
TRBJ1-1	few	NA	TRBV11-2	CASSPFGGAMNTEAFF	TGTGCCAGCAGCCCCTTCGGGGGGGCCATGAACACTGAAGCTTTCTTT
TRBJ1-1	NA	NA	TRBV5-1	CASSGLQGNTEAFF	TGCGCCAGCAGCGGCTTACAGGGGAACACTGAAGCTTTCTTT
TRBJ1-6	NA	NA	TRBV6-5	CASSPEQISPLHF	TGTGCCAGCAGCCCGGAGCAGATTTCACCCCTCCACTTT
TRBJ2-3	NA	NA	TRBV5-1	CASSLAGDTQYF	TGCGCCAGCAGCTTGGCCGGAGATACGCAGTATTTT
TRBJ2-3	NA	NA	TRBV5-1	CASSLGQSTDTQYF	TGCGCCAGCAGCCTCGGACAGAGCACAGATACGCAGTATTTT
TRBJ2-2	NA	TRBD1	TRBV18	CATGDRANTGELFF	TGTGCCACCGGGGACAGGGCGAACACCGGGGAGCTGTTTTTT
TRBJ1-4	few	NA	TRBV12-3/TRBV12-4	CASGQGGEKLFF	TGTGCCAGCGGCCAGGGTGGGGAAAAACTGTTTTTT
TRBJ2-3	NA	TRBD1	TRBV7-9	CASSSGQGDPSTDTQYF	TGTGCCAGCAGTTCAGGACAGGGGGATCCTAGCACAGATACGCAGTATTTT
TRBJ2-3	NA	TRBD2	TRBV10-3	CAINIAGGKTDTQYF	TGTGCCATCAACATAGCGGGGGGGAAGACAGATACGCAGTATTTT
TRBJ1-6	NA	TRBD1	TRBV27	CASRPTGRQGYNSPLHF	TGTGCCAGCAGACCAACGGGAAGACAGGGCTATAATTCACCCCTCCACTTT
TRBJ2-1	few	TRBD2	TRBV7-9	CASSLGMGLAGVGEQFF	TGTGCCAGCAGCTTAGGAATGGGACTAGCGGGAGTTGGTGAGCAGTTCTTC
TRBJ1-4	NA	TRBD1	TRBV3-1/TRBV3-2	CASSQALGTAEKLFF	TGTGCCAGCAGCCAAGCCCTTGGGACAGCTGAAAAACTGTTTTTT
TRBJ1-2	NA	TRBD1	TRBV5-8	CASSLVLDRENGYTF	TGTGCCAGCAGCTTGGTCTTGGACAGGGAGAATGGCTACACCTTC
TRBJ1-6	once	TRBD1	TRBV9	CASSSGGNSPLHF	TGTGCCAGCAGTTCAGGGGGTAATTCACCCCTCCACTTT
TRBJ1-5	once	TRBD1	TRBV9	CASSETGTSQPQHF	TGTGCCAGCAGTGAGACAGGGACGAGTCAGCCCCAGCATTTT
TRBJ1-2	NA	TRBD1	TRBV18	CASSPRDRGGYTF	TGTGCCAGCTCACCGCGGGACAGGGGAGGCTACACCTTC
TRBJ1-2	NA	TRBD1	TRBV7-2	CASSLSGTGFGYTF	TGTGCCAGCAGCCTATCCGGGACAGGGTTTGGCTACACCTTC
TRBJ1-5	NA	NA	TRBV28	CASSFGVNQPQHF	TGTGCCAGCAGCTTCGGGGTAAATCAGCCCCAGCATTTT
TRBJ2-2	many	NA	TRBV10-1	CASSESVVPGELFF	TGCGCCAGCAGTGAGTCAGTAGTCCCCGGGGAGCTGTTTTTT
TRBJ1-1	NA	NA	TRBV18	CASSPAGSANTEAFF	TGTGCCAGCTCACCGGCAGGGTCGGCGAACACTGAAGCTTTCTTT
TRBJ1-4	NA	NA	TRBV27	CASSFSLGQKPLGNEKLFF	TGTGCCAGCAGTTTTAGTTTGGGGCAGAAACCCCTGGGTAACGAAAAACTGTTTTTT
TRBJ1-5	NA	TRBD1	TRBV28	CASSAHDRVGQPQHF	TGTGCCAGCAGTGCCCACGACAGGGTTGGCCAGCCCCAGCATTTT
TRBJ2-3	NA	NA	TRBV5-1	CASTAQGSFTDTQYF	TGCGCCAGCACCGCACAGGGCTCATTCACAGATACGCAGTATTTT
TRBJ1-5	NA	TRBD1	TRBV18	CASSRKTGVGQPQHF	TGTGCCAGCTCACGGAAGACAGGGGTGGGTCAGCCCCAGCATTTT
TRBJ2-1	NA	NA	TRBV10-3	CAISFRRDISFSYNEQFF	TGTGCCATCAGCTTCCGCCGGGACATTAGTTTTTCCTACAATGAGCAGTTCTTC
TRBJ2-3	once	NA	TRBV5-4	CASSFPPRDTQYF	TGTGCCAGCAGCTTTCCCCCCCGGGATACGCAGTATTTT